The 3 T cell receptor beta chains below all came from one sample that was sequenced in a study of T cell responses to AZD1222 COVID-19 vaccine. Using immunoSEQ multiplex PCR, the repertoire was profiled, and TCRdb retains in-frame clones only, with some absent. The data hold about 60,000 clones, with around 87% observed a single time. Material: peripheral blood, obtained on day 0 of AZD1222 vaccination. These receptors were taken from an adult in good health.

The chain combines TRBV15 with TRBJ2-1; D not resolved. V was trimmed by 2 bases and J by 1 base, leaving 18 bases between them. CDR3 size: 18 residues. From germline, CDR1 is LNHNV and CDR2 YYDKDF (reference sequence). The CDR3 DNA sequence: TGTGCCACCAGCAGAAGCGTCCTTTATGCAATGTCCTACAATGAGCAGTTCTTC. This encodes CATSRSVLYAMSYNEQFF. The whole variable domain, filled in from reference TRBV15 and TRBJ2-1, reads DAMVIQNPRYQVTQFGKPVTLSCSQTLNHNVMYWYQQKSSQAPKLLFHYYDKDFNNEADTPDNFQSRRPNTSFCFLDIRSPGLGDTAMYLCATSRSVLYAMSYNEQFFGPGTRLTVL.

The J gene is TRBJ1-6, the V gene TRBV3-1 (or the pseudogene TRBV3-2); D is undetermined. The CDR3 totals 15 residues. Germline CDR1 LGHDT, CDR2 YNNKEL (reference sequence). Trimming cost V 3 bases and J 0 bases, with 6 bases left between them. The CDR3 loop is CASSQSSSYNSPLHF. CDR3 coding DNA: TGTGCCAGCAGCCAGTCCAGCTCCTATAATTCACCCCTCCACTTT.

This chain links TRBV19 with TRBJ2-1; 9 bases align to TRBD2. Germline loops: CDR1 LNHDA, CDR2 SQIVND (reference sequence). V was clipped by 2 bases and J by 10 bases; unmatched bases: 6. CDR3 length: 14 residues. The CDR3 coding sequence is TGTGCCAGTAGTATAATAGCGGGAGTTAAAGAGCAGTTCTTC. Amino acid sequence: CASSIIAGVKEQFF.